Sequencing of this T cell receptor (beta chain) was carried out in a study of control samples from healthy donors and cancer patients. The CDR3 is 14 residues long. Germline V CDR1 and CDR2: LNHDA, SQIVND (reference sequence). V was clipped by 6 bases and J by 6 bases, with 17 bases between them. Using immunoSEQ multiplex PCR, the repertoire was profiled, and TCRdb retains in-frame clones only, with some absent. The table shows 150,000 or so clones, with just under 95% occurring only once. Sequencing was performed on PBMCs. The V and J genes are TRBV19 and TRBJ1-2; possible D gene TRBD1, 5 bases. The receptor was derived from a man aged 55 to 70 with colorectal cancer. The DNA of the CDR3 is TGTGCCAGTAGAAGCCGGGCCTCGGGGCATGGCTACACCTTC. Translated, it gives CASRSRASGHGYTF.